This T cell receptor beta chain stems from a study of radiation and T cells in renal cell carcinoma (dated by TCRdb to about 2020). About the study as a whole: The samples were drawn from a clinical trial, where primary renal cell carcinomas were treated with 15 Gy of stereotactic body radiation therapy and then removed by nephrectomy 4 weeks afterward. TCR beta sequencing covered 50 to 55 samples in total, comprising around 25 tumors and roughly 27 peripheral blood samples. Across all 53 samples, 4 million or so unique CDR3 nucleotide sequences encoding around 2,500,000 unique CDR3 amino acid sequences were identified. General findings and caveats noted by the study authors: Effects of radiation dose or scheduling on the TCR repertoire could not be addressed with the single-armed trial design. An increase in top tumor clonotypes in blood was observed from baseline to 2 weeks post-radiation, followed by contraction by 4 weeks, which was taken to suggest transient expansion of tumor-resident clones. Tracking of blood repertoire dynamics stopped at four to five weeks after treatment, with no follow-up past that point. Because pretreatment tumor biopsies were not available, the baseline intratumoral presence of clonotypes could not be determined.

This sample's time point label indicates: baseline pretreatment blood. The treatment or condition label here, explained by the study, means: 15 Gy SBRT to primary tumor, nephrectomy 4 weeks later. To track tumor-enriched clonotypes, serial peripheral blood was sampled from radiation-treated patients at baseline and at 2 weeks and 4 weeks after SBRT. Every patient's renal cell carcinoma showed clear cell pathology. The QIAamp DNA Blood Mini Kit (Qiagen) was used to prepare genomic DNA for TCR sequencing. Only samples passing all quality control checks were included in the analyses. Following the manufacturer's recommendations, the immunoSEQ kit was used to generate TCR beta libraries from genomic DNA. To prepare the libraries, a first multiplex PCR with proprietary primers was run, followed by a second PCR that added unique barcodes, and a bead cleanup was done after each round. A positive control reaction and a negative control reaction, both provided in the kit, were run with every batch of samples. The final libraries were assessed on an Agilent 4200 TapeStation D1000 ScreenTape, pooled by volume, and quantified by qPCR. Sequencing was performed on an Illumina NextSeq500 with a MidOutput 150-cycle cartridge, and 156 Read1 and 15 Index1 cycles were run with kit custom primers. The pooled library was loaded at roughly 1 pM with roughly 19% PhiX control spiked in. As for how the authors treated the data: Vendor-processed data were analyzed in R, with a clonotype defined as all T cells sharing the same CDR3 nucleotide sequence. In the clone abundance analyses, frequencies in each sample were normalized to that sample's 10,000 most abundant clones. Public T cell clones, which averaged fewer than five per sample, were removed prior to analysis. An abundance difference of at least 32-fold between compartments was the criterion for calling clonotypes tumor-enriched or baseline blood-enriched. A beta-binomial differential abundance model was used to identify clonotypes that expanded or contracted between blood time points. Similarity between tumor and blood repertoires was quantified using the Baroni-Urbani and Buser coefficient, and groups were compared with two-tailed Wilcoxon tests in R. The table was pulled from immuneACCESS by TCRdb, which kept in-frame rearrangements only. Such tables lose some clones; where checked, under half of the loss comes from unresolved V genes, and the rest has no known cause. That table is the source of V, J and clone size, and D and trimming were worked out from the DNA. The sample profile shows about 130,000 clones; more than 70% of them were found once. Of the sample, around 11% falls within the top ten clones.

This clone was recorded a few times. There is no known antigen for this receptor. No much larger clone is present one base from it, and per-base qualities are unavailable. Sequenced here: blood, sampled from a patient whose treatment included radiotherapy and nephrectomy. The clonotype originates from a woman aged 45-65 years with renal cell carcinoma.

The DNA sequence follows: TGTGCCAGCAGCTTCCCACAGGGAGCCTCGGGATATAATTCACCCCTCCACTTT. This codes for CASSFPQGASGYNSPLHF. The chain was built from TRBV7-2 and TRBJ1-6; the best D guess is TRBD1, with 6 bases matching. The CDR3 runs 18 residues from the cysteine to the phenylalanine. The DNA shown is the 54-base CDR3, in frame from base 1. CDR1 is given as SGHTA and CDR2 as FQGNSA, both from the germline V gene. V is reduced by 3 bases and J by 4 bases, leaving a spacing of 19 bases between them.